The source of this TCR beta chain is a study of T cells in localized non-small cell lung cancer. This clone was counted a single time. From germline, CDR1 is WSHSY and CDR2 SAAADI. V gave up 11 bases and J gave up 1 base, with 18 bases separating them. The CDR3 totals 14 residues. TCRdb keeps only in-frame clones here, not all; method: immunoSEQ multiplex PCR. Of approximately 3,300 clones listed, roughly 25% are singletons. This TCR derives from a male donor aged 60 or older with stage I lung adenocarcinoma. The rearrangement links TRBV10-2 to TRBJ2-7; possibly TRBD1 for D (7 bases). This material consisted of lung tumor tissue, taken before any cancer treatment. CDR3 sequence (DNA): TGCGCCGCTGCGGACAGGAGGGTTTCCTACGAGCAGTACTTC. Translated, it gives CAAADRRVSYEQYF.